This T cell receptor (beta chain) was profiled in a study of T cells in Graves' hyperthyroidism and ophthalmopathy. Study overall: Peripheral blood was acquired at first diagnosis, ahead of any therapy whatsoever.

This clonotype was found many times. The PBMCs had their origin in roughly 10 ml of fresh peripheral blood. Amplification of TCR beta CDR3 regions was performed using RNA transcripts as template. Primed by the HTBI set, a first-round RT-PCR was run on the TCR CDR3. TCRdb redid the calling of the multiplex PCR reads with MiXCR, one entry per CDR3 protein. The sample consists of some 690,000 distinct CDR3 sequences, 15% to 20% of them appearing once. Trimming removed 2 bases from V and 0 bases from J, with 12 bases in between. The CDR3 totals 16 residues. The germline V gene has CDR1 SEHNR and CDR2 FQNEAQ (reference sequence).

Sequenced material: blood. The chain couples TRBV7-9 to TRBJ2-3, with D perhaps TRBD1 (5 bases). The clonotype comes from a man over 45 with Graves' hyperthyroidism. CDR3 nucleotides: TGTGCCAGCAGCTTATCGCCGACAGCTAGCACAGATACGCAGTATTTT. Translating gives CASSLSPTASTDTQYF.